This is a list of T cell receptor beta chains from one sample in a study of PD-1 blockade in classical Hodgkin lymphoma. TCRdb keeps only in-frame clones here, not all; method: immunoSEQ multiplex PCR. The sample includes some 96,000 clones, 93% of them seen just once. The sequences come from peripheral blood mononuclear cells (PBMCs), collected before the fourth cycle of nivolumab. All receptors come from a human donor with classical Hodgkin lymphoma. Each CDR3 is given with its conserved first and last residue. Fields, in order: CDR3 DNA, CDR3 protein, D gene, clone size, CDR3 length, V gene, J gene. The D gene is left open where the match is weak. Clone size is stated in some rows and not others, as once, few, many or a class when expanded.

CDR3nt: TGTGCCAGCTCACAGGGGACTCCCACCAATTCTAACTATGGCTACACCTTC
CDR3aa: CASSQGTPTNSNYGYTF
d_gene: -
abundance: -
len: 17
v_gene: TRBV18
j_gene: TRBJ1-2

CDR3nt: TGTGCCAGCAGCTTTCAAGGGGAGACTGGCTACGAGCAGTACTTC
CDR3aa: CASSFQGETGYEQYF
d_gene: -
abundance: -
len: 15
v_gene: TRBV7-9
j_gene: TRBJ2-7

CDR3nt: TGTGCCAGCAGCCCGACCCCGGGGGGCTGGGAGACCCAGTACTTC
CDR3aa: CASSPTPGGWETQYF
d_gene: -
abundance: -
len: 15
v_gene: TRBV27
j_gene: TRBJ2-5

CDR3nt: TGTGCCAGCAGTACGGGGCAGGGATGGAACACCGGGGAGCTGTTTTTT
CDR3aa: CASSTGQGWNTGELFF
d_gene: -
abundance: -
len: 16
v_gene: TRBV6-6
j_gene: TRBJ2-2

CDR3nt: TGTGCCAGCAGCTCGGCCAATTACGAGCAGTACTTC
CDR3aa: CASSSANYEQYF
d_gene: -
abundance: -
len: 12
v_gene: TRBV7-6
j_gene: TRBJ2-7

CDR3nt: TGTGCCAGCAGTTTATCCTCGGCAGGGGGCGATCACCATGGCTACACCTTC
CDR3aa: CASSLSSAGGDHHGYTF
d_gene: TRBD1
abundance: -
len: 17
v_gene: TRBV27
j_gene: TRBJ1-2

CDR3nt: TGTGCCTGGAGTGCCGGGTGGGACGGGGAGCTGTTTTTT
CDR3aa: CAWSAGWDGELFF
d_gene: -
abundance: once
len: 13
v_gene: TRBV30
j_gene: TRBJ2-2

CDR3nt: TGTGCCAGCATGGGGGGCTCCTACGAGCAGTACTTC
CDR3aa: CASMGGSYEQYF
d_gene: -
abundance: -
len: 12
v_gene: TRBV27
j_gene: TRBJ2-7

CDR3nt: TGTGCCAGTAGTATAGATCCAGATGAAGCTTTCTTT
CDR3aa: CASSIDPDEAFF
d_gene: -
abundance: -
len: 12
v_gene: TRBV19
j_gene: TRBJ1-1

CDR3nt: TGTGCCAGCACCCGGGATCTGACCTACAATGAGCAGTTCTTC
CDR3aa: CASTRDLTYNEQFF
d_gene: -
abundance: -
len: 14
v_gene: TRBV6-5
j_gene: TRBJ2-1

CDR3nt: TGTGCCAGCAGTGAATGGCAGACAATCAATCAGCCCCAGCATTTT
CDR3aa: CASSEWQTINQPQHF
d_gene: -
abundance: -
len: 15
v_gene: TRBV6-1
j_gene: TRBJ1-5

CDR3nt: TGTGCCAGCAGTGAACCTTGGGGGGAGGGGCAGTTCTTC
CDR3aa: CASSEPWGEGQFF
d_gene: TRBD2
abundance: -
len: 13
v_gene: TRBV6-1
j_gene: TRBJ2-1

CDR3nt: TGTGCCAGCAGATCTAGGCGGAGGGCACTCATTGGGAATGAGCAGTTCTTC
CDR3aa: CASRSRRRALIGNEQFF
d_gene: -
abundance: -
len: 17
v_gene: TRBV2
j_gene: TRBJ2-1

CDR3nt: TGTGCCAGTAGTGGGAACACCATATATTTT
CDR3aa: CASSGNTIYF
d_gene: -
abundance: -
len: 10
v_gene: TRBV19
j_gene: TRBJ1-3

CDR3nt: TGTGCCAGCAGTTTATCCAGGGTGGCAGATACGCAGTATTTT
CDR3aa: CASSLSRVADTQYF
d_gene: -
abundance: -
len: 14
v_gene: TRBV28
j_gene: TRBJ2-3

CDR3nt: TGTGCCAGCAGCTTATCCTGGGTCTCTGTCACCGGGGAGCTGTTTTTT
CDR3aa: CASSLSWVSVTGELFF
d_gene: -
abundance: -
len: 16
v_gene: TRBV13
j_gene: TRBJ2-2

CDR3nt: TGCGCCAGCAGCCCCGGGACTAGCGGTGGCACAGATACGCAGTATTTT
CDR3aa: CASSPGTSGGTDTQYF
d_gene: TRBD2
abundance: -
len: 16
v_gene: TRBV5-1
j_gene: TRBJ2-3

CDR3nt: TGTGCCAGCAGCGGTTGGAGGGAGCAGTTCTTC
CDR3aa: CASSGWREQFF
d_gene: -
abundance: -
len: 11
v_gene: TRBV5-8
j_gene: TRBJ2-1

CDR3nt: TGTGCCAGCAGAGAAAGACAGCCCCCCGGGGGTGAAAAACTGTTTTTT
CDR3aa: CASRERQPPGGEKLFF
d_gene: -
abundance: -
len: 16
v_gene: TRBV2
j_gene: TRBJ1-4

CDR3nt: TGTGCCAGCTACCTGAGGGGTAGCAATCAGCCCCAGCATTTT
CDR3aa: CASYLRGSNQPQHF
d_gene: -
abundance: few
len: 14
v_gene: TRBV28
j_gene: TRBJ1-5

CDR3nt: TGTGCCACACAACCCCAGGGAGTCGGGAACACTGAAGCTTTCTTT
CDR3aa: CATQPQGVGNTEAFF
d_gene: -
abundance: -
len: 15
v_gene: TRBV19
j_gene: TRBJ1-1

CDR3nt: TGTGCCAGCAGCTTAGTTGCACAGGGCTACGGCTACACCTTC
CDR3aa: CASSLVAQGYGYTF
d_gene: -
abundance: once
len: 14
v_gene: TRBV7-2
j_gene: TRBJ1-2

CDR3nt: TGCGCCAGCAGCCCCCGGGACAGGCTCTATAGCAATCAGCCCCAGCATTTT
CDR3aa: CASSPRDRLYSNQPQHF
d_gene: TRBD1
abundance: -
len: 17
v_gene: TRBV5-1
j_gene: TRBJ1-5

CDR3nt: TGCGCCAGCACAGAACTAGCGGGGACTTACAATGAGCAGTTCTTC
CDR3aa: CASTELAGTYNEQFF
d_gene: TRBD2
abundance: -
len: 15
v_gene: TRBV5-1
j_gene: TRBJ2-1

CDR3nt: TGCGCCAGCTGGAACGGCGTCTCTGGAAACACCATATATTTT
CDR3aa: CASWNGVSGNTIYF
d_gene: -
abundance: -
len: 14
v_gene: TRBV5-1
j_gene: TRBJ1-3

CDR3nt: TGTGCCAGCAGTTACCCCCCCGACGCCGGGACCTACGAGCAGTACTTC
CDR3aa: CASSYPPDAGTYEQYF
d_gene: -
abundance: -
len: 16
v_gene: TRBV6-5
j_gene: TRBJ2-7

CDR3nt: TGTGCCAGCAGCAATGGGACGGGGAACACTGAAGCTTTCTTT
CDR3aa: CASSNGTGNTEAFF
d_gene: -
abundance: -
len: 14
v_gene: TRBV21-1
j_gene: TRBJ1-1

CDR3nt: TGTGCCAGCAGCGCTAGTACTGGGTCCTACGAGCAGTACTTC
CDR3aa: CASSASTGSYEQYF
d_gene: -
abundance: -
len: 14
v_gene: TRBV9
j_gene: TRBJ2-7

CDR3nt: TGTGCCAGCAGCGTAGACCCCCAGGCGCCGGGTGAGCAGTTCTTC
CDR3aa: CASSVDPQAPGEQFF
d_gene: -
abundance: -
len: 15
v_gene: TRBV9
j_gene: TRBJ2-1

CDR3nt: TGTGCCATCAGGCTGACAGGGGGCAGCTACGAGCAGTACTTC
CDR3aa: CAIRLTGGSYEQYF
d_gene: TRBD1
abundance: -
len: 14
v_gene: TRBV10-3
j_gene: TRBJ2-7

CDR3nt: TGCAGCGTTGATAACCGGATGGCGGGAGGGAGCTCCTACGAGCAGTACTTC
CDR3aa: CSVDNRMAGGSSYEQYF
d_gene: TRBD2
abundance: -
len: 17
v_gene: TRBV29-1
j_gene: TRBJ2-7

CDR3nt: TGTGCCAGCAGTGAAAGGGGGGCGTTCAATGAGCAGTTCTTC
CDR3aa: CASSERGAFNEQFF
d_gene: -
abundance: -
len: 14
v_gene: TRBV6-1
j_gene: TRBJ2-1

CDR3nt: TGTGCCAGCAGTTCCTCGACAGGTTACAATGAGCAGTTCTTC
CDR3aa: CASSSSTGYNEQFF
d_gene: -
abundance: -
len: 14
v_gene: TRBV27
j_gene: TRBJ2-1

CDR3nt: TGTGCCAGCAGTGAATTGAACAGGGGAACGGACGAGCAGTACTTC
CDR3aa: CASSELNRGTDEQYF
d_gene: TRBD1
abundance: -
len: 15
v_gene: TRBV6-1
j_gene: TRBJ2-7

CDR3nt: TGTGCCAGCAGTTACTACGGCGGTGACGGCTACACCTTC
CDR3aa: CASSYYGGDGYTF
d_gene: -
abundance: -
len: 13
v_gene: TRBV6-5
j_gene: TRBJ1-2

CDR3nt: TGTGCCAGCAGTGATGGTCCAGGATTCATGAACACTGAAGCTTTCTTT
CDR3aa: CASSDGPGFMNTEAFF
d_gene: -
abundance: -
len: 16
v_gene: TRBV6-1
j_gene: TRBJ1-1

CDR3nt: TGTGCCAGCAGCACTAAGAGGCCAAGGACTTATAACAATGAGCAGTTCTTC
CDR3aa: CASSTKRPRTYNNEQFF
d_gene: -
abundance: -
len: 17
v_gene: TRBV21-1
j_gene: TRBJ2-1

CDR3nt: TGTGCCAGCAGAGGACAGCAAGGGGGCTACGAGCAGTACTTC
CDR3aa: CASRGQQGGYEQYF
d_gene: -
abundance: -
len: 14
v_gene: TRBV6-1
j_gene: TRBJ2-7

CDR3nt: TGTGCCAGTAGATCACAAACAGATACGCAGTATTTT
CDR3aa: CASRSQTDTQYF
d_gene: -
abundance: -
len: 12
v_gene: TRBV19
j_gene: TRBJ2-3

CDR3nt: TGCGCCAGCAGCCCCGGGGGGCTAGAGACCCAGTACTTC
CDR3aa: CASSPGGLETQYF
d_gene: -
abundance: -
len: 13
v_gene: TRBV5-1
j_gene: TRBJ2-5